Following are 4 T cell receptor beta chains from one sample sequenced in a study of identical twins. Each CDR3 protein is one row after TCRdb ran MiXCR on the 5' RACE reads. The data show a few hundred thousand distinct CDR3 sequences, just under 10% seen once. The sample was also linked to a second study, of yellow fever vaccine responses in identical twins.

The source material was PBMCs. The origin of the receptors is a woman aged 18-30 years in good health.

This clonotype was recorded a few times. This chain connects TRBV28 to TRBJ1-4; TRBD1 might be the D (5 bases). Trimming shortened V by 1 base and J by 6 bases, and 18 bases separated the two germline ends. CDR1 and CDR2 from the germline V gene are MDHEN and SYDVKM. The CDR3 extends over 17 amino acids. CDR3 amino acids: CASSLLGGGTLHEKLFF. The DNA of the CDR3 is TGTGCCAGCAGTTTATTAGGCGGGGGGACGTTACATGAAAAACTGTTTTTT.

This clonotype was seen many times. V is TRBV7-9 and J is TRBJ2-1; 7 bases fit TRBD2. Germline V gives CDR1 SEHNR, CDR2 FQNEAQ (reference sequence). The junction had 7 bases not matched to a gene; V was cut back by 10 bases and J by 7 bases. The CDR3 totals 12 residues. CDR3 amino acids: CATGAGVNEQFF. CDR3 in DNA: TGTGCCACCGGGGCGGGAGTGAATGAGCAGTTCTTC.

The chain carries TRBV6-5 and TRBJ2-7; 13 positions match TRBD2. The germline V gene encodes CDR1 MNHEY and CDR2 SVGAGI. The ends lost 4 bases at V and 4 bases at J; junction bases unmatched: 10. The CDR3 length is 17 residues. The CDR3: CASSSPFSTSGRYEQYF. CDR3 in DNA: TGTGCCAGCAGTTCCCCCTTTTCGACTAGCGGGAGGTACGAGCAGTACTTC.

The chain joins TRBV7-2 to TRBJ2-5; 16 positions match TRBD2. V lost 5 bases, J lost 5 bases, and 5 bases stayed unmatched. This CDR3 region has 16 residues. Per the germline V gene, CDR1 is SGHTA and CDR2 is FQGNSA. The CDR3 sequence is CASSRGLAGGVETQYF. CDR3 sequence (DNA): TGTGCCAGCAGCCGGGGACTAGCGGGGGGGGTTGAGACCCAGTACTTC.